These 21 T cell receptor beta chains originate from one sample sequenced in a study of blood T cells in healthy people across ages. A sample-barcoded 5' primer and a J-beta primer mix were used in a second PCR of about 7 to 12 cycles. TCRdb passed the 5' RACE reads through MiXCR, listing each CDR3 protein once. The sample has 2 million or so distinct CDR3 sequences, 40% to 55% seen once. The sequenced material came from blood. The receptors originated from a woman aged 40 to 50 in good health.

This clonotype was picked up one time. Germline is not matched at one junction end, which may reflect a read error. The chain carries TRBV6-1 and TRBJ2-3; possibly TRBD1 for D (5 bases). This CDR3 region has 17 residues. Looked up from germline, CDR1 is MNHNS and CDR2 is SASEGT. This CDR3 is CASSAPDDTSLTGTQYF. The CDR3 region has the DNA TGTGCCAGCAGTGCCCCGGACGATACCAGCCTCACAGGTACGCAGTATTTT.

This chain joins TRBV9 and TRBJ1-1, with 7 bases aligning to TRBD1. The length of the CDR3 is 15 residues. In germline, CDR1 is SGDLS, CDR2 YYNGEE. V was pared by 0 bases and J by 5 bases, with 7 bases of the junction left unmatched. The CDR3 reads CASSVGNRGGTEAFF. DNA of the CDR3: TGTGCCAGCAGCGTAGGGAACAGGGGAGGAACTGAAGCTTTCTTT.

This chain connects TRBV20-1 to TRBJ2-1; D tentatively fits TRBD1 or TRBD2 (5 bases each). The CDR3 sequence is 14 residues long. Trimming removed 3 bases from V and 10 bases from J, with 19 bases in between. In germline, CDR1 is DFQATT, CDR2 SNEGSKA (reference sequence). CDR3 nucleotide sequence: TGCAGTGCTAGTGGAGGACAAAAGGGGTCCGAGCAGTTCTTC. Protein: CSASGGQKGSEQFF.

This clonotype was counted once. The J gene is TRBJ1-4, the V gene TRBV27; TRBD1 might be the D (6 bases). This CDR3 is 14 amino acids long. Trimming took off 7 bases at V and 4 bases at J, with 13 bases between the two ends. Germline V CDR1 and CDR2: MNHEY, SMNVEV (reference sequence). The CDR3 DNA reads TGTGCCAGCAATGACGGGGGACATAATGAAAAACTGTTTTTT. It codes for CASNDGGHNEKLFF.

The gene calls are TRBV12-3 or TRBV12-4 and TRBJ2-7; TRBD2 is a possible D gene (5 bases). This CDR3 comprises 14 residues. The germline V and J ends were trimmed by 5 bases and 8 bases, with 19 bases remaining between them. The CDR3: CASSTQVRGQQQYF. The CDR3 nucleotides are TGTGCCAGCAGTACCCAAGTCCGAGGGCAGCAGCAGTACTTC.

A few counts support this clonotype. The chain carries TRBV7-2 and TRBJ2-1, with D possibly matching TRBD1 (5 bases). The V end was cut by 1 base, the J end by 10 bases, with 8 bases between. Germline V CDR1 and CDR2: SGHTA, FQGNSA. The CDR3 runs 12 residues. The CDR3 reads CASSLGDREQFF. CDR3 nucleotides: TGTGCCAGCAGCTTAGGAGACAGAGAGCAGTTCTTC.

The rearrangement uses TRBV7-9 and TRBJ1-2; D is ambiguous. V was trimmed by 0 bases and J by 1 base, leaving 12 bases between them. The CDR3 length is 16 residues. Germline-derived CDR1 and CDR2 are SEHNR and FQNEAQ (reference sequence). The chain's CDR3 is CASSLALARVNYGYTF. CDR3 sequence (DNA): TGTGCCAGCAGCTTAGCGCTGGCCCGAGTTAACTATGGCTACACCTTC.

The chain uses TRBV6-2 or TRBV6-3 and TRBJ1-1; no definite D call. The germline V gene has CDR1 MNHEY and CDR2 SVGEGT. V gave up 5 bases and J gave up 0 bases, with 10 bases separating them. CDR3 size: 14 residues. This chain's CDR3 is CASSPGSVNTEAFF. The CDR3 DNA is TGTGCCAGCAGTCCCGGGTCAGTGAACACTGAAGCTTTCTTT.

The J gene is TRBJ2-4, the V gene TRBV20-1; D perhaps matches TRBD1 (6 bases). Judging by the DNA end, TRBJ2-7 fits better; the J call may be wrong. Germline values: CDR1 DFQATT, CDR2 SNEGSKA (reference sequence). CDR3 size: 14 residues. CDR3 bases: TGCAGTGCTAGAGGACAGCAGGGGCGGTACGAGCAGTACTTC. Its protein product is CSARGQQGRYEQYF.

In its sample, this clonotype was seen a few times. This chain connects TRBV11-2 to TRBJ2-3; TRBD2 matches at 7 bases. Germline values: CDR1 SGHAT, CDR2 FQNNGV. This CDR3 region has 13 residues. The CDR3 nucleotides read TGTGCGACTGGGGGGGGTTCCACAGATACGCAGTATTTT. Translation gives CATGGGSTDTQYF.

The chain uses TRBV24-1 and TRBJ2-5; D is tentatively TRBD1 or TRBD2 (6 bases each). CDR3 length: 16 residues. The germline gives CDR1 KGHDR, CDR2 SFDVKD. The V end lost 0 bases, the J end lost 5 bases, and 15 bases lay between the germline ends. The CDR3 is CATSDLAGGPLETQYF. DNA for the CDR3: TGTGCCACCAGTGATTTGGCCGGGGGCCCCCTGGAGACCCAGTACTTC.

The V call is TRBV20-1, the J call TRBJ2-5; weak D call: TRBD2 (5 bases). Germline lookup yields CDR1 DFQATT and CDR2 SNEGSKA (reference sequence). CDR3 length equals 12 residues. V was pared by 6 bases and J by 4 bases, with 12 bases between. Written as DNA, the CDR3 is TGCAGTGCCTCGACTACCCCAGAGACCCAGTACTTC. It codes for CSASTTPETQYF.

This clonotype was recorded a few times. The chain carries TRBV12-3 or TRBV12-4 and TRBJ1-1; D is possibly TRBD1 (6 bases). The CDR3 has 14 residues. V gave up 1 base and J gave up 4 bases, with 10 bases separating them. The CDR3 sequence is CASSLGQVGTEAFF. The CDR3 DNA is TGTGCCAGCAGTTTAGGACAGGTTGGCACTGAAGCTTTCTTT.

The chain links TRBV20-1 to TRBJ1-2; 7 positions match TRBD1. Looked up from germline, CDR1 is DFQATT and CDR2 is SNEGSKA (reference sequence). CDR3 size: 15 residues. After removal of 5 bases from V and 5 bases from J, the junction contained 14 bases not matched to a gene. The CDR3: CSAGTQEGTAYGYTF. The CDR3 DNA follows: TGCAGTGCTGGAACACAGGAAGGGACAGCTTATGGCTACACCTTC.

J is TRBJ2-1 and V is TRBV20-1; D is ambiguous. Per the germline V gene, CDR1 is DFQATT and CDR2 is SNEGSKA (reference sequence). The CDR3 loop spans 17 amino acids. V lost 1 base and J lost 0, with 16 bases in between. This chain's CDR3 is CSARGLITIASYNEQFF. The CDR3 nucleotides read TGCAGTGCTAGAGGCCTAATAACTATCGCCTCCTACAATGAGCAGTTCTTC.

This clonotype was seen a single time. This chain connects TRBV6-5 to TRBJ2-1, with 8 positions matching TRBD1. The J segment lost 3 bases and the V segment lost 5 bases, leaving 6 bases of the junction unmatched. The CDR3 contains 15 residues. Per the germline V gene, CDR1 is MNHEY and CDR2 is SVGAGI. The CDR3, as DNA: TGTGCCAGCAGTACGGGACAGGCGTTCTACAATGAGCAGTTCTTC. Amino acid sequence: CASSTGQAFYNEQFF.

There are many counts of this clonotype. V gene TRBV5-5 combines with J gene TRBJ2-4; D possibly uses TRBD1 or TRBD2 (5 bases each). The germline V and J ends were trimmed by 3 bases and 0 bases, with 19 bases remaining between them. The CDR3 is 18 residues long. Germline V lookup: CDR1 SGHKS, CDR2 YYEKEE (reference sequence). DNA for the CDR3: TGTGCCAGCAGCTCCGGGACCGCCACCCTTTTAGCCAAAAACATTCAGTACTTC. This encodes CASSSGTATLLAKNIQYF. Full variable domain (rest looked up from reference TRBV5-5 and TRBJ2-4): DAGVTQSPTHLIKTRGQQVTLRCSPISGHKSVSWYQQVLGQGPQFIFQYYEKEERGRGNFPDRFSARQFPNYSSELNVNALLLGDSALYLCASSSGTATLLAKNIQYFGAGTRLSVL.

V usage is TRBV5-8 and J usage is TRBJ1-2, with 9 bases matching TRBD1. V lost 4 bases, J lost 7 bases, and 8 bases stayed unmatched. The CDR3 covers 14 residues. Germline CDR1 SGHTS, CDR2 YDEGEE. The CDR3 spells CASSQHGQGLGYTF. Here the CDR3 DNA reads TGTGCCAGCAGCCAACATGGACAGGGGCTTGGCTACACCTTC.

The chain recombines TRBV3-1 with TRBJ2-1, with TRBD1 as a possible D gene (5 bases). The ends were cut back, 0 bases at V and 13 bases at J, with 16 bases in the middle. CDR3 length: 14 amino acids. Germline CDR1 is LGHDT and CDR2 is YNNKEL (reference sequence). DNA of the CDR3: TGTGCCAGCAGCCAAGATCAGGGCAGCAAAGCCCAGTTCTTC. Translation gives CASSQDQGSKAQFF.

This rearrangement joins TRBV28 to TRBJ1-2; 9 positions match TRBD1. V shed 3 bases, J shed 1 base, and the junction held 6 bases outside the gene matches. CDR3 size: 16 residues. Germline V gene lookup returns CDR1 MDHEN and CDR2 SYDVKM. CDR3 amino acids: CASSFSDRGDNYGYTF. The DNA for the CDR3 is TGTGCCAGCAGTTTCTCGGACAGGGGCGATAACTATGGCTACACCTTC.

The chain's CDR3 is CASSERASGGQETQYF. As DNA, the CDR3 is TGTGCCAGCAGTGAGCGGGCTAGCGGGGGGCAAGAGACCCAGTACTTC. The genes are TRBV2 and TRBJ2-5, with TRBD2 matching 11 bases. This CDR3 is 16 amino acids long. The ends lost 3 bases at V and 2 bases at J; junction bases unmatched: 5. Per the germline V gene, CDR1 is SNHLY and CDR2 is FYNNEI.